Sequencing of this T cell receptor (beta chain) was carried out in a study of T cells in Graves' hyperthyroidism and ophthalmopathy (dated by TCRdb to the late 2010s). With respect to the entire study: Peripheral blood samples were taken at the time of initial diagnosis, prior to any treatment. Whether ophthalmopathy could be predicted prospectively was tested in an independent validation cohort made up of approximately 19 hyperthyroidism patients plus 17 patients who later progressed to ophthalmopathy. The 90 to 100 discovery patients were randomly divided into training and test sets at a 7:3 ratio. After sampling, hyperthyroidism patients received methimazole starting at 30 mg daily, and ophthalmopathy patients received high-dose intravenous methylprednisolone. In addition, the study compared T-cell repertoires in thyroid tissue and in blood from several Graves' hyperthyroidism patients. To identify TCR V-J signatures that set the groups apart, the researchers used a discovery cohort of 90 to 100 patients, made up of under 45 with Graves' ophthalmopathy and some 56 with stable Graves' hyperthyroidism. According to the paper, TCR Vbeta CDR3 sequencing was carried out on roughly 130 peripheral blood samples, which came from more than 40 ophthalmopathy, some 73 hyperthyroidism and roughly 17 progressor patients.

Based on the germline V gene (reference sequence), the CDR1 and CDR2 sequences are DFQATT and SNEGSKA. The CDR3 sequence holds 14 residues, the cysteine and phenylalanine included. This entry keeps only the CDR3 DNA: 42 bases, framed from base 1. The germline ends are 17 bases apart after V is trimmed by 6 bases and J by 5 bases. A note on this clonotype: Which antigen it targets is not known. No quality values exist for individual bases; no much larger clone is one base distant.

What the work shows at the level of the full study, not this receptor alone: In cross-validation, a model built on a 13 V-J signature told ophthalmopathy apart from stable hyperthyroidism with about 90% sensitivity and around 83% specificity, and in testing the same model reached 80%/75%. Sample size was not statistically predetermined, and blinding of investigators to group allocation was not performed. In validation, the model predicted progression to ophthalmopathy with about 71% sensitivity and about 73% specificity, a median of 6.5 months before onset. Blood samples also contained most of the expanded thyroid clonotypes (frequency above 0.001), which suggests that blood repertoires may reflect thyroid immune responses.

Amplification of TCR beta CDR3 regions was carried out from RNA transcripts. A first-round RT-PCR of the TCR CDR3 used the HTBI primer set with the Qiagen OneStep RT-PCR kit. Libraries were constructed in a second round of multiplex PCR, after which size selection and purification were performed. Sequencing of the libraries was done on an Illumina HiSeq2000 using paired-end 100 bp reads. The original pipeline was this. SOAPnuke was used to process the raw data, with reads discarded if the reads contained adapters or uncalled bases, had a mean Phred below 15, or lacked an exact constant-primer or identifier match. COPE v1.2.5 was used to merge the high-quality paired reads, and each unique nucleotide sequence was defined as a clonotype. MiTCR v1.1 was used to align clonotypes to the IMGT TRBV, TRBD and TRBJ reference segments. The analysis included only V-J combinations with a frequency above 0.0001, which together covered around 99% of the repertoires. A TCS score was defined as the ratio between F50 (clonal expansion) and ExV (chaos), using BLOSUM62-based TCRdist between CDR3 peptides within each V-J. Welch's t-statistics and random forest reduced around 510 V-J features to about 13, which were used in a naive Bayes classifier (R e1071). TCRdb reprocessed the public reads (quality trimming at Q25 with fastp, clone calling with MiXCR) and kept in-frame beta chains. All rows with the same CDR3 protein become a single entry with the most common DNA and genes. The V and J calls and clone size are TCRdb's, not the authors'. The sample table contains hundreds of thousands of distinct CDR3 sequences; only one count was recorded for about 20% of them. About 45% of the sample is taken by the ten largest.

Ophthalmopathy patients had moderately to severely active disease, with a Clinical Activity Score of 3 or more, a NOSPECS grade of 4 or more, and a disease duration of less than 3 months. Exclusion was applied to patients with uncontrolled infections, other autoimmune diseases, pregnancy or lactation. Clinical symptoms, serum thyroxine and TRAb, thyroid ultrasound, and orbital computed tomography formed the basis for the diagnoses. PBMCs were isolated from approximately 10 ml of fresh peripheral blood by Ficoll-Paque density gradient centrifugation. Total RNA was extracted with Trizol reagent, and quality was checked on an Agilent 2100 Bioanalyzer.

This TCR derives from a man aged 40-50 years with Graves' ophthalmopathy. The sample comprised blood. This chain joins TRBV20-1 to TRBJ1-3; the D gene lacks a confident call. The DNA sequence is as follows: TGCAGTGCCGAGGTGGCCGGAGGTAGAAACACCATATATTTT. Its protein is CSAEVAGGRNTIYF.